The 20 T cell receptor beta chains presented below share a single source sample, sequenced in a study of long-term antiretroviral therapy in people with HIV. The immunoSEQ assay was v3.0, run at survey level. Repertoires were generated with immunoSEQ multiplex PCR, while TCRdb's copy carries only in-frame clones and drops some. Of approximately 35,000 clones listed, approximately 95% are singletons. The sequences come from unsorted PBMCs, collected 5 to 5.5 years after starting antiretroviral therapy. Source of these receptors: a woman in her forties or fifties with HIV.

In this sample, this clone turned up once. The chain combines TRBV2 with TRBJ1-4; D gene unclear. The CDR3 contains 14 residues. Germline CDR1 SNHLY, CDR2 FYNNEI. V lost 4 bases and J 8 bases, leaving 14 bases between the germline ends. This CDR3 reads CASSVERAGEKLFF. CDR3 nucleotide sequence: TGTGCCAGCAGTGTAGAAAGGGCGGGGGAAAAACTGTTTTTT.

The J gene is TRBJ2-7, the V gene TRBV11-3; TRBD1 matches at 10 bases. V was pared by 5 bases and J by 2 bases, with 6 bases of the junction left unmatched. Germline V gives CDR1 SGHNT, CDR2 YENEEA. The CDR3 length is 15 residues. CDR3 residues: CASSRGGTGAYEQYF. In DNA, the CDR3 is TGTGCCAGCAGCCGCGGAGGGACAGGGGCCTACGAGCAGTACTTC.

The chain couples TRBV6-5 to TRBJ2-7; D possibly matches TRBD1 or TRBD2 (5 bases each). Germline CDR1 MNHEY, CDR2 SVGAGI. This CDR3 contains 11 residues. Between the trimmed V and J ends, which lost 7 bases and 6 bases, there was a span of 10 bases. The CDR3: CASTTGAEQYF. CDR3 nucleotide sequence: TGTGCCAGCACCACCGGGGCCGAGCAGTACTTC.

The J gene is TRBJ1-1, the V gene TRBV7-8; 7 bases line up with TRBD1. Germline trimming cut 2 bases from V and 0 bases from J; bases unmatched to any gene: 6. Germline V gene sequence: CDR1 SGHVS, CDR2 FQNEAQ. The CDR3 is 16 residues long. CDR3 amino acids: CASSLRVQGMNTEAFF. The CDR3 region has the DNA TGTGCCAGCAGCTTAAGGGTACAGGGGATGAACACTGAAGCTTTCTTT.

The V call is TRBV12-5, the J call TRBJ1-5, with D perhaps TRBD1 (6 bases). Germline V gene sequence: CDR1 LGHNT, CDR2 FRNRAP. V was shortened by 4 bases and J by 5 bases, with 12 bases between the two germline ends. CDR3 size: 14 residues. CDR3 in DNA: TGTGCTAGTGGTTCTACAGGGAGGGATCAGCCCCAGCATTTT. As protein: CASGSTGRDQPQHF. The complete variable domain, with remaining parts taken from reference TRBV12-5 and TRBJ1-5, reads DARVTQTPRHKVTEMGQEVTMRCQPILGHNTVFWYRQTMMQGLELLAYFRNRAPLDDSGMPKDRFSAEMPDATLATLKIQPSEPRDSAVYFCASGSTGRDQPQHFGDGTRLSIL.

The chain joins TRBV9 to TRBJ1-4; TRBD1 aligns across 7 bases. The CDR3 is 14 amino acids. The germline V gene encodes CDR1 SGDLS and CDR2 YYNGEE. V lost 2 bases and J lost 6; bases outside the gene matches: 4. This CDR3 reads CASSVAGTDEKLFF. CDR3 sequence (DNA): TGTGCCAGCAGCGTGGCCGGGACAGATGAAAAACTGTTTTTT.

The chain carries TRBV9 and TRBJ1-1, with D hard to call. V shed 2 bases and J shed 11 bases, with 22 bases lying between them. This CDR3 has 15 amino acids. Germline V gene lookup returns CDR1 SGDLS and CDR2 YYNGEE. This CDR3 reads CASSVSPADLSGAFF. The CDR3 nucleotides read TGTGCCAGCAGCGTGAGCCCCGCGGACCTCTCCGGGGCTTTCTTT.

This CDR3 is CASSFLTSGGPRELFF. The CDR3 DNA is TGTGCCAGCAGCTTTCTGACTAGCGGGGGGCCAAGGGAGCTGTTTTTT. The chain has TRBV5-4 and TRBJ2-2; 13 bases agree with TRBD2. Per germline, CDR1 SGHNT and CDR2 YYREEE (reference sequence). V lost 2 bases and J lost 9; bases outside the gene matches: 7. This CDR3 has 16 amino acids.

This clone appeared a few times. This chain connects TRBV5-1 to TRBJ2-3, with D uncertain. V shed 0 bases and J shed 4 bases, with 15 bases lying between them. Germline V gene sequence: CDR1 SGHRS, CDR2 YFSETQ. The CDR3 length is 16 residues. The CDR3 bases are TGCGCCAGCAGCTTGGTCGGTACAGATCGGGCAGATACGCAGTATTTT. It translates to CASSLVGTDRADTQYF.

The table lists this clone with a few counts. This rearrangement joins TRBV2 to TRBJ1-2, with 7 bases that match TRBD1. V lost 6 bases and J lost 8; bases outside the gene matches: 12. Germline values: CDR1 SNHLY, CDR2 FYNNEI. The CDR3 extends over 14 amino acids. The CDR3: CASSARQGLGGYTF. In nucleotides, the CDR3 is TGTGCCAGCAGCGCGAGACAGGGCCTCGGGGGCTACACCTTC.

The chain is built from TRBV7-8 and TRBJ1-6, with TRBD1 matching 12 bases. In germline, CDR1 is SGHVS, CDR2 FQNEAQ. Losses at the gene ends were 5 bases for V and 6 bases for J; bases not matched to a gene: 5. CDR3 length: 16 residues. This chain's CDR3 is CASSPGTGGLNSPLHF. DNA of the CDR3: TGTGCCAGCAGCCCCGGGACAGGGGGCCTTAATTCACCCCTCCACTTT.

V usage is TRBV5-1 and J usage is TRBJ2-4, with D perhaps being TRBD1 or TRBD2 (5 bases each). V was clipped by 5 bases and J by 0 bases, with 12 bases between them. CDR1 SGHRS and CDR2 YFSETQ come from the germline V gene. The CDR3 contains 15 residues. The CDR3 sequence is CASSTGTIAKNIQYF. The CDR3 nucleotides read TGCGCCAGCAGTACCGGGACCATAGCCAAAAACATTCAGTACTTC.

This chain uses TRBV18 with TRBJ2-3, with TRBD2 as a possible D gene (7 bases). Germline V gene lookup returns CDR1 KGHSH and CDR2 LQKENI. Trimming shortened V by 3 bases and J by 3 bases, and 19 bases separated the two germline ends. The length of the CDR3 is 17 residues. The CDR3, as DNA: TGTGCCAGCTCACCCCCTTTGGGCGGGGGCGCGACAGATACGCAGTATTTT. Protein product: CASSPPLGGGATDTQYF.

The chain carries TRBV7-6 and TRBJ2-2; TRBD2 matches 7 bases. V shed 5 bases and J 4 bases; nucleotides not matched to a gene: 10. CDR1 is SGHVS, CDR2 FNYEAQ, per germline. The CDR3 is made up of 16 amino acids. CDR3 in DNA: TGTGCCAGCAGCCCCTCGACTAGCTCGGGCACCGGGGAGCTGTTTTTT. It specifies CASSPSTSSGTGELFF.

The chain carries TRBV29-1 and TRBJ2-5; no clear D. This CDR3 has 11 residues. Per germline, CDR1 SQVTM and CDR2 ANQGSEA. Trimming removed 3 bases at V and 5 bases at J, with 7 bases between. The CDR3 nucleotides are TGCAGCGTTGATGGCGGCGAGACCCAGTACTTC. It is translated as CSVDGGETQYF. Filled out from reference TRBV29-1 and TRBJ2-5, the complete variable domain reads SAVISQKPSRDICQRGTSLTIQCQVDSQVTMMFWYRQQPGQSLTLIATANQGSEATYESGFVIDKFPISRPNLTFSTLTVSNMSPEDSSIYLCSVDGGETQYFGPGTRLLVL.

This chain links TRBV7-2 with TRBJ2-3, with 8 nucleotides matching TRBD1. Trimming removed 3 bases from V and 0 bases from J; junction bases left unmatched: 8. The CDR3 is made up of 17 amino acids. Germline CDR1 and CDR2: SGHTA and FQGNSA. CDR3 DNA: TGTGCCAGCAGCTTGGCAGGGGGCTCAACTAGCACAGATACGCAGTATTTT. This translates into CASSLAGGSTSTDTQYF.

The J gene is TRBJ2-7, the V gene TRBV2, with D unresolved. V was trimmed by 8 bases and J by 3 bases, leaving 14 bases between them. This CDR3 region has 13 residues. CDR1 is SNHLY, CDR2 FYNNEI, per germline. The CDR3 sequence: CASSDGFIYEQYF. The CDR3 bases are TGTGCCAGCTCCGATGGGTTCATCTACGAGCAGTACTTC.

The chain carries TRBV5-5 and TRBJ2-2; TRBD1 agrees at 9 bases. This CDR3 comprises 16 residues. CDR1 and CDR2 (germline): SGHKS, YYEKEE (reference sequence). V lost 4 bases and J lost 1; bases outside the gene matches: 5. CDR3: CASSRGQGLNTGELFF. The CDR3 region has the DNA TGTGCCAGCAGCCGAGGACAGGGGCTGAACACCGGGGAGCTGTTTTTT.

The chain has TRBV2 and TRBJ2-3, with D uncertain. With 6 bases removed from V and 1 base from J, the gap between germline ends came to 14 bases. CDR1 and CDR2 from the germline V gene are SNHLY and FYNNEI. CDR3 length: 15 residues. The CDR3 DNA reads as TGTGCCAGCAGCTTTTGGGAACAGCGCACAGATACGCAGTATTTT. Encoded protein: CASSFWEQRTDTQYF.

This clone was found once. V and J are TRBV5-5 and TRBJ2-5; D is ambiguous. The CDR3 has 13 amino acids. V shed 1 base and J shed 5 bases, with 9 bases lying between them. Germline-derived CDR1 and CDR2 are SGHKS and YYEKEE (reference sequence). The CDR3 nucleotides read TGTGCCAGCAGCTTGAACAGCCCGGAGACCCAGTACTTC. Protein sequence: CASSLNSPETQYF.